Following are 13 T cell receptor beta chains from one sample sequenced in a study of blood T cells in healthy people across ages. Alongside a J-beta primer mix, a sample-barcoded 5' primer served in a second PCR lasting about 7 to 12 cycles. MiXCR was run by TCRdb on the 5' RACE reads, yielding one entry per CDR3 protein. The sample carries 500,000 to 650,000 distinct CDR3 sequences, about a quarter recorded once. This sample was also put to use in a study of T cells of mothers and their children.

The material sequenced was blood. The receptors originated from a boy between 2 and 10 years old in good health.

The chain is built from TRBV10-3 and TRBJ2-5; 12 nucleotides line up with TRBD2. The J call could be wrong; TRBJ2-7 is a better fit for the DNA end. This CDR3 is 12 amino acids long. CDR1 is ENHRY, CDR2 SYGVKD, per germline. CDR3 DNA: TGTGCCACTAGCGGGAGGGCCGACGAGCAGTACTTC. Its protein product is CATSGRADEQYF.

The chain has TRBV28 and TRBJ2-4, with D perhaps TRBD2 (6 bases). Trimming pared 10 bases from V and 2 bases from J, leaving 15 bases between. This CDR3 is built from 14 residues. Germline CDR1 reads MDHEN; CDR2 reads SYDVKM. The CDR3 DNA reads TGTGCCACCACCGGTGGGGGGACCAAAAACATTCAGTACTTC. Its protein is CATTGGGTKNIQYF.

The chain uses TRBV20-1 and TRBJ2-4; D call uncertain. Germline V gene lookup returns CDR1 DFQATT and CDR2 SNEGSKA (reference sequence). The germline V and J ends were trimmed by 3 bases and 5 bases, with 8 bases remaining between them. The CDR3 is made up of 12 amino acids. The CDR3 loop is CSASGLQNIQYF. Here the CDR3 DNA reads TGCAGTGCTAGCGGCCTTCAAAACATTCAGTACTTC.

Concerning this clonotype: One junction end disagrees with the germline gene, perhaps due to a read error. The rearrangement uses TRBV10-1 and TRBJ2-7; TRBD2 matches 9 bases. The CDR3 runs 11 residues. Germline V lookup: CDR1 WNHNN, CDR2 SYGVQD (reference sequence). CDR3 sequence (DNA): TGCGCCAGCAGGACCGGGACTAGCCTGTTCTTC. The encoded protein is CASRTGTSLFF.

The chain employs TRBV2 and TRBJ2-7; a possible D gene is TRBD1 (6 bases). The CDR3 covers 13 residues. Trimming left V 8 bases short and J 0 bases short, with 11 bases between. The V gene's germline CDR1 is SNHLY and CDR2 FYNNEI. In DNA form, the CDR3 reads TGTGCCAGCGATCGCAGGGGCTCCTACGAGCAGTACTTC. Translating it yields CASDRRGSYEQYF.

This clonotype was observed many times. This chain joins TRBV6-6 and TRBJ1-4, with 7 bases that match TRBD1. The germline gives CDR1 MNHNY, CDR2 SVGAGI (reference sequence). The CDR3 has 15 residues. V dropped 2 bases and J dropped 0; count of bases not matched to a gene: 0. The DNA of the CDR3 is TGTGCCAGCAGTTACCAGGGGGCAACTAATGAAAAACTGTTTTTT. This gives the protein CASSYQGATNEKLFF.

The table lists this clonotype with a few counts. The J gene is TRBJ2-5, the V gene TRBV20-1, with 8 bases aligning to TRBD2. Germline-derived CDR1 and CDR2 are DFQATT and SNEGSKA (reference sequence). The CDR3 spans 14 residues. V dropped 3 bases and J dropped 4; count of bases not matched to a gene: 7. The CDR3 DNA follows: TGCAGTGCTAGCGGGGGGGCCGTGTTAGAGACCCAGTACTTC. Translation: CSASGGAVLETQYF.

The chain combines TRBV2 with TRBJ2-3; maybe TRBD1 (6 bases). Trimming cost V 3 bases and J 0 bases, with 7 bases left between them. The CDR3 totals 14 residues. Looked up from germline, CDR1 is SNHLY and CDR2 is FYNNEI. The CDR3 reads CASSEDSSTDTQYF. CDR3 DNA sequence: TGTGCCAGCAGTGAGGACAGTAGCACAGATACGCAGTATTTT. Looking up the rest from reference TRBV2 and TRBJ2-3 gives the full variable domain: EPEVTQTPSHQVTQMGQEVILRCVPISNHLYFYWYRQILGQKVEFLVSFYNNEISEKSEIFDDQFSVERPDGSNFTLKIRSTKLEDSAMYFCASSEDSSTDTQYFGPGTRLTVL.

The J gene is TRBJ1-5, the V gene TRBV20-1; the D is unclear. From germline, CDR1 is DFQATT and CDR2 SNEGSKA (reference sequence). There are 12 residues in the CDR3. Trimming removed 1 base at V and 5 bases at J, with 6 bases between. The CDR3 loop is CSARGTHQPQHF. Written as DNA, the CDR3 is TGCAGTGCTAGAGGGACCCATCAGCCCCAGCATTTT.

CDR3 loop: CASSPDAGLISPLHF. The CDR3 DNA follows: TGTGCCAGCAGCCCTGACGCGGGCCTAATTTCACCCCTCCACTTT. The rearrangement uses TRBV7-6 and TRBJ1-6; D is ambiguous. The germline gives CDR1 SGHVS, CDR2 FNYEAQ. Trimming left V 5 bases short and J 9 bases short, with 17 bases between. The CDR3 length is 15 residues. Supplemented by reference TRBV7-6 and TRBJ1-6, the full variable domain reads GAGVSQSPRYKVTKRGQDVALRCDPISGHVSLYWYRQALGQGPEFLTYFNYEAQQDKSGLPNDRFSAERPEGSISTLTIQRTEQRDSAMYRCASSPDAGLISPLHFGNGTRLTVT.

The chain combines TRBV12-3 or TRBV12-4 with TRBJ1-3; no clear D gene. This CDR3 has 14 amino acids. V was shortened by 3 bases and J by 4 bases, with 10 bases between the two germline ends. CDR3 protein: CASSFRAWGNTIYF. The CDR3 region has the DNA TGTGCCAGCAGTTTTAGAGCGTGGGGAAACACCATATATTTT.

The J gene is TRBJ2-1, the V gene TRBV20-1; 14 bases map to TRBD2. The CDR3 length is 21 residues. V was clipped by 4 bases and J by 5 bases; unmatched bases: 22. The germline CDR1 and CDR2 sequences are DFQATT and SNEGSKA (reference sequence). The CDR3 spells CSANPAGTSGREPFGDNEQFF. CDR3 coding DNA: TGCAGTGCTAACCCAGCCGGGACTAGCGGGAGAGAACCCTTCGGGGACAATGAGCAGTTCTTC.

The chain recombines TRBV12-3 or TRBV12-4 with TRBJ1-6; D gene uncertain. CDR3 length: 14 residues. Between the trimmed V and J ends, which lost 3 bases and 11 bases, there was a span of 14 bases. CDR3 sequence reads: CASSLSGERAPLHF. The CDR3 bases are TGTGCCAGCAGTTTGTCCGGGGAAAGGGCACCCCTCCACTTT.